This T cell receptor (beta chain) was recovered during a study of blood T cell repertoires in COVID-19. Study background: COVID-19 samples collected from the United States, Italy and Spain covered acute and convalescent phases. The analysed material was cDNA or gDNA that came from T cells, B-cell-depleted T cells, or PBMCs.

Profiling relied on immunoSEQ multiplex PCR, and the TCRdb table lists in-frame clones only, not all of them. Of fewer than 350,000 clones listed, 85% to 90% were seen once; the top ten hold about 5%. The sequenced material came from peripheral blood. This TCR was recovered from a man aged 40-55 years with acute or convalescent COVID-19.

Here the CDR3 DNA reads TGTGCTAGTGGTTTGGTATCGGGGGGATCCTACGAGCAGTACTTC. Translated: CASGLVSGGSYEQYF. The V call is TRBV12-5, the J call TRBJ2-7, with 7 nucleotides matching TRBD2. The CDR3 extends over 15 amino acids. J was trimmed by 1 base and V by 0 bases; bases with no gene match: 3. CDR1 is LGHNT and CDR2 is FRNRAP in the germline V gene. Complete variable domain (other parts from reference TRBV12-5 and TRBJ2-7): DARVTQTPRHKVTEMGQEVTMRCQPILGHNTVFWYRQTMMQGLELLAYFRNRAPLDDSGMPKDRFSAEMPDATLATLKIQPSEPRDSAVYFCASGLVSGGSYEQYFGPGTRLTVT.